One and the same sample provided the 3 T cell receptor beta chains below, sequenced in a study of neurological immune-mediated disorders (dated by TCRdb to the late 2010s). The method behind the library was 5' RACE. The run used an Illumina HiSeq 2500. TCRdb cleaned the public reads at Q25 with fastp, built clones with MiXCR and kept in-frame beta chains. Each entry merges the rows of one CDR3 protein and shows their most common DNA and genes. The sample table records tens of thousands of distinct CDR3 sequences; approximately 3% of these occur just once. The ten largest clones capture about 14% of the sample. Source material: PBMCs. The receptors derive from a woman in her forties or fifties with multiple sclerosis.

This clonotype was found many times. The rearrangement joins TRBV20-1 to TRBJ2-1; 8 bases agree with TRBD2. The CDR3 runs to 17 residues. Per the germline V gene, CDR1 is DFQATT and CDR2 is SNEGSKA (reference sequence). V gave up 1 base and J gave up 0 bases; unmatched junction bases: 8. CDR3 coding DNA: TGCAGTGCTAGAGTTAGTAGCGGGATTAGCTCCTACAATGAGCAGTTCTTC. It yields the protein CSARVSSGISSYNEQFF.

In this sample, this clonotype turned up many times. This chain uses TRBV6-1 with TRBJ2-2; D not resolved. Germline CDR1 MNHNS, CDR2 SASEGT. The CDR3 totals 14 residues. With 7 bases removed from V and 2 bases from J, the gap between germline ends came to 11 bases. As DNA, the CDR3 is TGTGCCAGCACGTGGCAGCTAAACACCGGGGAGCTGTTTTTT. Its translation: CASTWQLNTGELFF.

This clonotype was seen a few times. V gene TRBV18 combines with J gene TRBJ2-3, with D unclear. Germline CDR1 and CDR2: KGHSH and LQKENI. The CDR3 covers 14 residues. V lost 2 bases, J lost 1 base, and 7 bases lay in between. The CDR3 region is CASSPRSGTDTQYF. The CDR3 DNA follows: TGTGCCAGCTCACCAAGGTCCGGCACAGATACGCAGTATTTT. Based on the CDR3 plus reference TRBV18 and TRBJ2-3, the full variable domain is NAGVMQNPRHLVRRRGQEARLRCSPMKGHSHVYWYRQLPEEGLKFMVYLQKENIIDESGMPKERFSAEFPKEGPSILRIQQVVRGDSAAYFCASSPRSGTDTQYFGPGTRLTVL.